One sample yielded the 32 T cell receptor beta chains listed below, sequenced in a study of cytomegalovirus exposure and HLA in healthy donors. PCR involved 60 Vbeta and 13 Jbeta primers. Some clones are missing from TCRdb's copy, which holds only in-frame ones; the method was immunoSEQ multiplex PCR. The top ten clones hold 1.5% to 2.5% of a sample with 110,000 to 150,000 clones, approximately 82% of them seen once. The sample comprised PBMCs. The receptors originated from a woman between 40 and 50 years old in good health and CMV-seronegative.

J is TRBJ2-7 and V is TRBV6-5; D is ambiguous. Trimming left V 0 bases short and J 1 base short, with 7 bases between. This CDR3 spans 14 amino acids. Germline V CDR1 and CDR2: MNHEY, SVGAGI. CDR3 bases: TGTGCCAGCAGTTACTCGTCCAATTCCTACGAGCAGTACTTC. Protein: CASSYSSNSYEQYF.

The chain recombines TRBV4-3 with TRBJ2-3; D might be TRBD2 (5 bases). CDR1 and CDR2 (germline): LGHNA, YSLEER. The CDR3 has 15 residues. The ends were cut back, 0 bases at V and 7 bases at J, with 14 bases in the middle. The CDR3 loop reads CASSQDRTLVNTQYF. CDR3 DNA: TGCGCCAGCAGCCAAGACAGGACTCTGGTGAATACGCAGTATTTT.

The rearrangement joins TRBV5-1 to TRBJ2-5, with TRBD2 matching 7 bases. CDR3 size: 14 residues. The V gene's germline CDR1 is SGHRS and CDR2 YFSETQ. Unmatched junction bases numbered 10, after V lost 9 bases and J lost 2 bases. CDR3 amino acids: CATGLVPQQETQYF. The CDR3 nucleotides are TGCGCCACCGGACTAGTTCCACAACAAGAGACCCAGTACTTC.

CDR3 coding DNA: TGTGCCAGCAGTTTTAACAGGAACACTGAAGCTTTCTTT. This encodes CASSFNRNTEAFF. The V gene is TRBV6-5, the J gene TRBJ1-1; D is uncertain. The length of the CDR3 is 13 residues. In germline, CDR1 is MNHEY, CDR2 SVGAGI. V was shortened by 4 bases and J by 1 base, with 7 bases between the two germline ends.

The CDR3 nucleotides read TGTGCCAGCAGCAGCATCGGGTCAACTAATGAAAAACTGTTTTTT. This codes for CASSSIGSTNEKLFF. V usage is TRBV7-2 and J usage is TRBJ1-4; D call uncertain. This CDR3 is built from 15 residues. The germline V gene has CDR1 SGHTA and CDR2 FQGNSA. Deletions cut 5 bases from V and 0 bases from J, with 10 bases between.

The genes are TRBV5-8 and TRBJ2-5; no firm D call. The J call may not be correct, given that the DNA end is closer to TRBJ2-7. Germline values: CDR1 SGHTS, CDR2 YDEGEE. The CDR3 spans 14 residues. For the CDR3, the DNA is TGTGCCAGCAGCTTGAACATGGGCCGCCACGAGCAGTACTTC. This sequence encodes CASSLNMGRHEQYF.

CDR3 in amino acids: CASSPLTSGREPHNGFF. The CDR3 nucleotides read TGTGCCAGCAGCCCTTTGACTAGCGGGAGGGAACCACACAATGGGTTCTTC. V gene TRBV27 combines with J gene TRBJ2-1; 14 nucleotides align to TRBD2. V shed 6 bases, J shed 15 bases, and the junction held 19 bases outside the gene matches. This CDR3 region has 17 residues. Germline values: CDR1 MNHEY, CDR2 SMNVEV (reference sequence).

This chain joins TRBV10-3 and TRBJ2-1, with 11 bases fitting TRBD2. Germline V gives CDR1 ENHRY, CDR2 SYGVKD. The CDR3 is made up of 17 amino acids. The junction had 13 bases not matched to a gene; V was cut back by 10 bases and J by 2 bases. CDR3 region: CATRPTSGRITYNEQFF. CDR3 DNA: TGTGCCACCCGTCCAACTAGCGGGAGAATCACCTACAATGAGCAGTTCTTC.

The chain links TRBV5-5 to TRBJ1-2; D unresolved. The CDR3 totals 14 residues. Trimming cost V 5 bases and J 0 bases, with 11 bases left between them. Germline V CDR1 and CDR2: SGHKS, YYEKEE (reference sequence). CDR3 bases: TGTGCCAGCAGTTATGCGGGAGCTAACTATGGCTACACCTTC. Its protein is CASSYAGANYGYTF.

This chain joins TRBV4-2 and TRBJ2-1, with D unresolved. The CDR3 loop spans 14 amino acids. Germline V gene lookup returns CDR1 LGHNA and CDR2 YNFKEQ. Trimming took 1 base from V and 5 from J, leaving 9 bases between them. The CDR3: CASSQVTSHNEQFF. The CDR3 nucleotides read TGTGCCAGCAGCCAAGTGACTTCCCACAATGAGCAGTTCTTC.

This clone was picked up a small number of times. V gene TRBV7-9 combines with J gene TRBJ2-1, with 15 positions matching TRBD2. The V and J ends lost 8 bases and 10 bases, in that order; junction bases with no gene match: 9. The CDR3 has 15 amino acids. Germline loops: CDR1 SEHNR, CDR2 FQNEAQ (reference sequence). The CDR3 coding sequence is TGTGCCAGCCGCAGGACTAGCGGGAGGGCCGAAGAGCAGTTCTTC. Protein: CASRRTSGRAEEQFF.

The gene calls are TRBV28 and TRBJ2-5; possibly TRBD2 for D (6 bases). The V and J ends lost 8 bases and 4 bases respectively, with 17 bases between them. There are 14 residues in the CDR3. Per the germline V gene, CDR1 is MDHEN and CDR2 is SYDVKM. The CDR3: CASGDRDSLETQYF. The CDR3 DNA is TGTGCCAGCGGGGACCGGGACTCACTAGAGACCCAGTACTTC.

This chain connects TRBV4-3 to TRBJ1-2, with D perhaps TRBD1 (5 bases). This CDR3 has 15 amino acids. Germline loops: CDR1 LGHNA, CDR2 YSLEER. V dropped 0 bases and J dropped 0 bases, with 8 bases sitting between them. The CDR3 DNA follows: TGCGCCAGCAGCCAAGATCCAGGGTCTAACTATGGCTACACCTTC. It specifies CASSQDPGSNYGYTF.

This clone was counted once. V usage is TRBV18 and J usage is TRBJ2-7, with TRBD2 matching over 11 bases. This CDR3 spans 18 amino acids. Trimming cost V 2 bases and J 6 bases; bases outside gene matches: 15. Germline V lookup: CDR1 KGHSH, CDR2 LQKENI. The CDR3 loop reads CASSPLAGGLSHRGEQYF. The DNA for the CDR3 is TGTGCCAGCTCACCATTAGCGGGAGGGCTCTCCCACAGAGGCGAGCAGTACTTC. Drawing the rest from reference TRBV18 and TRBJ2-7, the complete variable domain is NAGVMQNPRHLVRRRGQEARLRCSPMKGHSHVYWYRQLPEEGLKFMVYLQKENIIDESGMPKERFSAEFPKEGPSILRIQQVVRGDSAAYFCASSPLAGGLSHRGEQYFGPGTRLTVT.

The CDR3: CASSRETGGSGPQHF. In DNA, the CDR3 is TGTGCCAGCTCGCGGGAGACAGGGGGCTCAGGGCCCCAGCATTTT. V usage is TRBV18 and J usage is TRBJ1-5; 10 nucleotides align to TRBD1. The ends lost 6 bases at V and 9 bases at J; junction bases unmatched: 11. This CDR3 has 15 residues. Germline-derived CDR1 and CDR2 are KGHSH and LQKENI.

The rearrangement joins TRBV5-1 to TRBJ2-1, with TRBD2 matching over 9 bases. The CDR3 has 19 amino acids. The germline gives CDR1 SGHRS, CDR2 YFSETQ. V shed 7 bases, J shed 7 bases, and the junction held 24 bases outside the gene matches. CDR3 in DNA: TGCGCCAGCTGGCGCCGTGCGGGAGGGCCGCAGGTGATAGGGAATGAGCAGTTCTTC. Protein sequence: CASWRRAGGPQVIGNEQFF.

V and J are TRBV5-1 and TRBJ2-5; TRBD1 might be the D (6 bases). The CDR3 extends over 14 amino acids. V lost 0 bases and J lost 5, with 11 bases in between. Germline V gene data show CDR1 as SGHRS and CDR2 as YFSETQ. The CDR3 DNA sequence: TGCGCCAGCAGCTTGGCAGGGGCCCGGGAGACCCAGTACTTC. Translated: CASSLAGARETQYF.

The chain uses TRBV21-1 and TRBJ2-5; TRBD1, as called in the table, went unchecked against the DNA. TRBV21-1 is marked as a pseudogene. CDR3 length: 15 amino acids. The CDR3 coding sequence is TGTGCCAGCAGCAAAGCGCTTAGGACAGCTGAGACCCAGTACTTC. Translation gives CASSKALRTAETQYF.

In this sample, this clone turned up once. This sample also contains other DNA sequences that code for the same CDR3. The chain uses TRBV6-5 and TRBJ1-6, with a possible D match to TRBD1 (6 bases). CDR3 size: 15 residues. The V and J ends lost 5 bases and 5 bases respectively, with 13 bases between them. The germline gives CDR1 MNHEY, CDR2 SVGAGI. The CDR3, as DNA: TGTGCCAGCAGTCTGACAGGCTTCGATAATTCACCCCTCCACTTT. It is translated as CASSLTGFDNSPLHF.

The chain carries TRBV19 and TRBJ1-2; D unresolved. Germline assignment: CDR1 LNHDA and CDR2 SQIVND (reference sequence). The length of the CDR3 is 14 residues. Trimming stripped 5 bases from V and 2 bases from J, with 12 bases between. The CDR3 coding sequence is TGTGCCAGTAGTTTCATCGCGGGGAACTATGGCTACACCTTC. Its translation: CASSFIAGNYGYTF.

The chain joins TRBV14 to TRBJ2-3, with 7 bases matching TRBD2. Unmatched junction bases numbered 14, after V lost 5 bases and J lost 9 bases. This CDR3 contains 15 residues. Germline assignment: CDR1 SGHDN and CDR2 FVKESK. CDR3 bases: TGTGCCAGCAGCAGAGGCCTAGCGGCCCGAGGGACGCAGTATTTT. This encodes CASSRGLAARGTQYF.

The V call is TRBV7-9, the J call TRBJ2-7, with D possibly being TRBD2 (6 bases). Per the germline V gene, CDR1 is SEHNR and CDR2 is FQNEAQ (reference sequence). The CDR3 runs 14 residues. V dropped 5 bases and J dropped 2 bases, with 13 bases sitting between them. DNA for the CDR3: TGTGCCAGCAGCCTGTATCCGGGGGCCTACGAGCAGTACTTC. This codes for CASSLYPGAYEQYF.

The gene calls are TRBV18 and TRBJ2-7, with 8 bases matching TRBD1. This CDR3 spans 15 amino acids. Losses at the gene ends were 4 bases for V and 0 bases for J; bases not matched to a gene: 5. The germline V gene encodes CDR1 KGHSH and CDR2 LQKENI. CDR3 nucleotide sequence: TGTGCCAGCTCACTCGGGACAGGCAGCTCCTACGAGCAGTACTTC. The encoded protein is CASSLGTGSSYEQYF.

The chain recombines TRBV28 with TRBJ1-4, with 7 positions matching TRBD1. The germline gives CDR1 MDHEN, CDR2 SYDVKM. The V gene end was trimmed by 7 bases and the J gene end by 0 bases; junction bases not matched to a gene: 5. This CDR3 has 15 amino acids. CDR3 nucleotide sequence: TGTGCCAGCATCCCAGGGACAGCAACTAATGAAAAACTGTTTTTT. Protein product: CASIPGTATNEKLFF.

This chain joins TRBV7-9 and TRBJ2-1, with a weak D call TRBD2 (6 bases). The germline V gene encodes CDR1 SEHNR and CDR2 FQNEAQ (reference sequence). V was clipped by 4 bases and J by 5 bases, with 18 bases between them. The CDR3 runs 16 residues. The CDR3 spells CASSSSGGIKHNEQFF. The CDR3 DNA is TGTGCCAGCAGCTCCAGTGGAGGGATCAAGCACAATGAGCAGTTCTTC.

As for this clone: Its ends do not fully match the called genes, so a read error is possible. V and J are TRBV28 and TRBJ1-2, with D maybe TRBD1 (6 bases). From germline, CDR1 is MDHEN and CDR2 SYDVKM. This CDR3 comprises 14 residues. The DNA of the CDR3 is TGTGCCAGCAGTGCCCAGGGGCGCTCCCCCTCTCCTGCCTTC. This translates into CASSAQGRSPSPAF.

The chain has TRBV14 and TRBJ2-7; D remains ambiguous. Germline loops: CDR1 SGHDN, CDR2 FVKESK. Trimming cost V 2 bases and J 0 bases, with 5 bases left between them. This CDR3 comprises 13 residues. CDR3 residues: CASSQSVSYEQYF. The CDR3, as DNA: TGTGCCAGCAGCCAATCTGTCTCCTACGAGCAGTACTTC.

This clone was found once. This chain joins TRBV2 and TRBJ2-1; 7 bases line up with TRBD2. Germline values: CDR1 SNHLY, CDR2 FYNNEI. The CDR3 contains 14 residues. J lost 5 bases, V lost 2 bases, and 3 bases had no gene match. The CDR3 DNA reads as TGTGCCAGCAGTGAATTGCTAGCGGACAATGAGCAGTTCTTC. This gives the protein CASSELLADNEQFF.

The gene calls are TRBV9 and TRBJ2-5; 9 nucleotides line up with TRBD1. The V segment lost 2 bases and the J segment 3 bases; nucleotides outside the gene matches: 8. The CDR3 consists of 16 residues. CDR1 is SGDLS, CDR2 YYNGEE, per germline. In DNA form, the CDR3 reads TGTGCCAGCAGCGTGCACGGGGGACAGGGTGAAGAGACCCAGTACTTC. Its protein is CASSVHGGQGEETQYF. The full variable domain, its missing parts supplied by reference TRBV9 and TRBJ2-5, is DSGVTQTPKHLITATGQRVTLRCSPRSGDLSVYWYQQSLDQGLQFLIQYYNGEERAKGNILERFSAQQFPDLHSELNLSSLELGDSALYFCASSVHGGQGEETQYFGPGTRLLVL.

V gene TRBV13 combines with J gene TRBJ2-1; no definite D call. CDR1 and CDR2 from the germline V gene are PRHDT and FYEKMQ (reference sequence). The CDR3 totals 16 residues. Trimming took off 4 bases at V and 2 bases at J, with 15 bases between the two ends. The CDR3 reads CASSSTLDIAYNEQFF. CDR3 in DNA: TGTGCCAGCAGCTCCACCCTAGATATAGCCTACAATGAGCAGTTCTTC. Filled out from reference TRBV13 and TRBJ2-1, the complete variable domain reads AAGVIQSPRHLIKEKRETATLKCYPIPRHDTVYWYQQGPGQDPQFLISFYEKMQSDKGSIPDRFSAQQFSDYHSELNMSSLELGDSALYFCASSSTLDIAYNEQFFGPGTRLTVL.

The chain joins TRBV25-1 to TRBJ2-7, with 8 bases aligning to TRBD1. In germline, CDR1 is MGHDK, CDR2 SYGVNS. CDR3 length equals 13 residues. Trimming took 8 bases from V and 2 from J; bases not matched to a gene: 5. CDR3 amino acids: CASSDRVTYEQYF. For the CDR3, the DNA is TGTGCCAGCTCGGACAGGGTAACCTACGAGCAGTACTTC.

The chain has TRBV18 and TRBJ2-1; a possible D gene is TRBD2 (6 bases). Germline loops: CDR1 KGHSH, CDR2 LQKENI. The CDR3 totals 15 residues. V dropped 10 bases and J dropped 1 base, with 17 bases sitting between them. The CDR3 DNA sequence: TGTGCCACCGTCTTTTCTGGGGGGTCCTACAATGAGCAGTTCTTC. Translated, it gives CATVFSGGSYNEQFF.